The present TCR beta chain was sequenced within a study of Ad26.COV2.S vaccination and SARS-CoV-2 variants. Regarding the study as a whole: People who got the vaccine had more spike-specific TCR breadth than people who got placebo. Measures of TCR breadth and depth may have fallen short of total T cell responses. Substantial breadth was reported for post-vaccination spike-specific CD8+ and CD4+ T cells.

As regards this clone: Its antigen remains unidentified.

Sequencing was performed with immunoSEQ multiplex PCR; in TCRdb, only in-frame clones are kept and a portion is missing. The sample comprises 350,000 to 500,000 clones, approximately 88% of which are singletons, and about 3.5% rests with the top ten. As to treatment: roughly 19 received Ad26.COV2.S at low or high dose, single or two shots; about 5 received placebo; per-sample allocation not given. Vaccine and placebo recipients were sampled on day 63 after the first injection. CDR1 is SGHTA and CDR2 is FQGNSA in the germline V gene. This CDR3 has 16 residues. Trimming cost V 1 base and J 5 bases; bases outside gene matches: 8.

The gene calls are TRBV7-2 and TRBJ2-1; 7 positions match TRBD1. The source is a person between 18 and 65 years old who received the Ad26.COV2.S COVID-19 vaccine or a placebo. Sequenced material: peripheral blood, taken in a trial of Ad26.COV2.S vaccine versus placebo. CDR3 nucleotides: TGTGCCAGCAGCTTAGGGGGACAGTACATCAACAATGAGCAGTTCTTC. Translated: CASSLGGQYINNEQFF.